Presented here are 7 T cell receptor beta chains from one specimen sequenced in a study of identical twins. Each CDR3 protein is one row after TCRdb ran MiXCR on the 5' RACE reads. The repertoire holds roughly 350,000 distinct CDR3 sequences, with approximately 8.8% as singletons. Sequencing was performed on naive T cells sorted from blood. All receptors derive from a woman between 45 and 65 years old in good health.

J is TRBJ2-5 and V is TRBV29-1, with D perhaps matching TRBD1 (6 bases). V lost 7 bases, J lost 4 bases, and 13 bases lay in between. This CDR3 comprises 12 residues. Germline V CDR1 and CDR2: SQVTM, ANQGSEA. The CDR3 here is CSAQGRSETQYF. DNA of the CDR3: TGCAGCGCTCAGGGGCGCTCAGAGACCCAGTACTTC.

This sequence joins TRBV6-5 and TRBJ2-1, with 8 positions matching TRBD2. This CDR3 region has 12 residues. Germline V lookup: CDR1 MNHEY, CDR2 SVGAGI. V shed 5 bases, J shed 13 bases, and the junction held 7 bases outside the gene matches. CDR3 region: CASSQREGQQFF. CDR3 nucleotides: TGTGCCAGCAGTCAACGGGAGGGCCAACAGTTCTTC.

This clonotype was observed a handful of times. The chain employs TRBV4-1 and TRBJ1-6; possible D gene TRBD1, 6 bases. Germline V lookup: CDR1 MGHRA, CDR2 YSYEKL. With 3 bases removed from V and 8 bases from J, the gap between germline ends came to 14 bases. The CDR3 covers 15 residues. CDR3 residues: CASSQDSSLDSPLHF. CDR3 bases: TGCGCCAGCAGCCAGGACAGCTCCTTGGATTCACCCCTCCACTTT.

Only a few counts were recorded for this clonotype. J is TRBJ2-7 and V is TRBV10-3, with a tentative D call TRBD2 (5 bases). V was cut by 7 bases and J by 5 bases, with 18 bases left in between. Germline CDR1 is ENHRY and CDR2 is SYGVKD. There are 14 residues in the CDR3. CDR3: CAITSDRERNEQYF. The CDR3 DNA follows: TGTGCCATCACCTCGGACCGGGAAAGGAACGAGCAGTACTTC.

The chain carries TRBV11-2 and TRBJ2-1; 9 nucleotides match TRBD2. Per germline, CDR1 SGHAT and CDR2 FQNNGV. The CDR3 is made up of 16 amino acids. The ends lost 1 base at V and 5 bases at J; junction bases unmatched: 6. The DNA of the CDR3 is TGTGCCAGCAGCTTAGCAGTGGGCGGGAGGGACAATGAGCAGTTCTTC. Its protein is CASSLAVGGRDNEQFF.

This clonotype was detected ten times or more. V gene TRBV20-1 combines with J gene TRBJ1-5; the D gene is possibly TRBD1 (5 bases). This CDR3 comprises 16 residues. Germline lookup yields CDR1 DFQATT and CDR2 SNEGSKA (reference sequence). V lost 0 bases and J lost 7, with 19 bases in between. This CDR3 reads CSARDETAWGWQPQHF. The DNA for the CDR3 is TGCAGTGCTAGAGATGAAACAGCCTGGGGGTGGCAGCCCCAGCATTTT.

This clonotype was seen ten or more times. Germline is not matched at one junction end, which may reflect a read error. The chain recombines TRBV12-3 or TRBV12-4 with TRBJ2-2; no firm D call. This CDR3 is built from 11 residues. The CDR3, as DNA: TGTGCCAGCACCAACAGCGGGGAGCTGTTTTTT. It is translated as CASTNSGELFF.